The clone carrying this TCR beta chain was seen only a few times. Its antigen remains unidentified. This CDR3 has 16 residues. With V trimmed by 5 bases and J by 5 bases, 12 bases remained unmatched. Germline CDR1 SGHVS, CDR2 FNYEAQ. TCR alpha and TCR beta cDNA libraries carrying sample barcodes and UMIs were produced by 5'RACE using constant-segment primers. One entry per CDR3 protein, called by TCRdb with MiXCR from the 5' RACE reads. The sample has approximately 100,000 distinct CDR3 sequences, roughly 11% seen once; the top ten hold about two fifths. This entry is derived from a study of T-cell memory formation after mild COVID-19. Study-level points and caveats: SARS-CoV-2 specificity was not confirmed for second-wave clones peaking on day 37.

The sample consisted of PBMCs or a T cell subset sorted from them (not recorded which). The receptor comes from a man between 18 and 29 years old who had mild COVID-19 (a few samples of this study predate the infection). Cell type and time point are not known. The chain has TRBV7-6 and TRBJ1-1; 9 nucleotides match TRBD1. CDR3 DNA: TGTGCCAGCAGCCCTTCGGGACAGGGTCGATGGACTGAAGCTTTCTTT. Its translation: CASSPSGQGRWTEAFF.